Below are 11 T cell receptor delta chains sequenced from a single sample in a study of human gamma delta and Vdelta1 T cells. TCRdb reprocessed the PCR reads using CATT. The sample includes several thousand delta-chain clones, 41% of them seen just once. No cognate antigen is known for these TCRs. Material: Vdelta1 gamma-delta T cells from blood grown in culture (DOT cells). The receptors were sampled from a human donor in good health.

The V call is TRDV1, the J call TRDJ1; the match to TRDD3 covers 7 bases. Germline V CDR1 and CDR2: TSWWSYY, QGS. CDR3 length: 19 amino acids. V was pared by 5 bases and J by 3 bases, with 21 bases of the junction left unmatched. The CDR3 DNA reads TGTGCTCTTGGGACAACATACTTACGTTGGGGGACCTCGCCCGATAAACTCATCTTT. Protein: CALGTTYLRWGTSPDKLIF.

J is TRDJ1 and V is TRDV1, with TRDD3 matching over 13 bases. Unmatched junction bases numbered 16, after V lost 5 bases and J lost 1 base. Germline loops: CDR1 TSWWSYY, CDR2 QGS. The CDR3 has 20 amino acids. The CDR3 nucleotides read TGTGCTCTTGGGTCTCCTCCGCCGACTGGGGGATACGCGATCACCGATAAACTCATCTTT. Translated: CALGSPPPTGGYAITDKLIF.

The V and J genes are TRDV1 and TRDJ1, with D perhaps TRDD2 or TRDD3 (5 bases each). V gave up 4 bases and J gave up 0 bases, with 21 bases separating them. CDR1 is TSWWSYY and CDR2 is QGS in the germline V gene. This CDR3 spans 18 amino acids. CDR3 nucleotides: TGTGCTCTTGGGGGCTGTATGGGGACCTACCCGTACACCGATAAACTCATCTTT. Protein product: CALGGCMGTYPYTDKLIF.

This clone was seen just once. The V gene is TRAV23/DV6, but the J gene lacks a call. The CDR3 covers 14 residues. CDR1 is NTAFDY and CDR2 is IRPDVSE in the germline V gene (reference sequence). Here the CDR3 DNA reads TGTGCAGCAAGTCCGACCGGCACTGCCAGTAAACTCACCTTT. It codes for CAASPTGTASKLTF.

About this clone: This sequence may be a read error, since a much larger clone differs from it by one base. The V gene is TRDV1, the J gene TRDJ1, with 8 bases matching TRDD3. The CDR3 totals 21 residues. CDR1 and CDR2 (germline): TSWWSYY, QGS. DNA of the CDR3: TGTGCTCTTGGGGAAACGGCCCAACTGGGGGCGAAACCCCCGTACACCCATAAACTCATCTTT. Amino acids: CALGETAQLGAKPPYTHKLIF.

With respect to this clone: Compared with germline, one end of the junction differs, possibly owing to a read error. The chain uses TRDV1 and TRDJ1, with 12 positions matching TRDD3. The CDR3 length is 21 residues. Germline-derived CDR1 and CDR2 are TSWWSYY and QGS. The CDR3 region is CAHGDLAFLPDWGIPRDKLIF. The CDR3 nucleotides are TGTGCTCATGGGGACCTCGCCTTCCTCCCCGACTGGGGGATACCCCGGGATAAACTCATCTTT.

J is TRDJ1 and V is TRDV1; 11 bases agree with TRDD3. V was clipped by 4 bases and J by 4 bases; unmatched bases: 23. This CDR3 is 21 amino acids long. Per germline, CDR1 TSWWSYY and CDR2 QGS. This chain's CDR3 is CALGGHFNLAGGYLFFDKLIF. The CDR3 DNA sequence: TGTGCTCTTGGGGGGCACTTTAATCTCGCTGGGGGATACTTGTTTTTCGATAAACTCATCTTT.

The sample holds a few counts of this clone. The V gene is TRDV1, the J gene TRDJ1; the match to TRDD3 covers 9 bases. The V segment lost 4 bases and the J segment 0 bases; nucleotides outside the gene matches: 18. Germline lookup yields CDR1 TSWWSYY and CDR2 QGS. CDR3 length: 20 amino acids. CDR3 sequence: CALGVVPRTGGLTHTDKLIF. CDR3 nucleotide sequence: TGTGCTCTTGGGGTTGTTCCCCGTACTGGGGGACTTACCCACACCGATAAACTCATCTTT.

The genes are TRDV1 and TRDJ1, with D hard to call. V lost 0 bases, J lost 6 bases, and 17 bases lay in between. Germline lookup yields CDR1 TSWWSYY and CDR2 QGS. The CDR3 contains 16 residues. CDR3 DNA sequence: TGTGCTCTTGGGGAACTACCCGGTACACCAAACCATAAACTCATCTTT. Residues: CALGELPGTPNHKLIF.

The rearrangement uses TRDV1 and TRDJ1; 13 bases are a match to TRDD3. Trimming at V came to 9 bases and at J to 5 bases, leaving 24 bases not matched to a gene. Germline CDR1 is TSWWSYY and CDR2 is QGS. The CDR3 covers 20 residues. CDR3 sequence reads: CALVRSRDHDWGIRRDKLIF. CDR3 bases: TGTGCTCTGGTTAGATCTAGGGACCATGACTGGGGGATACGCAGGGATAAACTCATCTTT.

The chain couples TRDV1 to TRDJ1, with D tentatively TRDD3 (6 bases). From germline, CDR1 is TSWWSYY and CDR2 QGS. Between the trimmed V and J ends, which lost 2 bases and 6 bases, there was a span of 40 bases. The length of the CDR3 is 23 residues. As DNA, the CDR3 is TGTGCTCTTGGGGAAAGGGCTTCCCCCGTGGGCGTAGAGTACTGGGCAAAGGGTAATAAACTCATCTTT. This gives the protein CALGERASPVGVEYWAKGNKLIF.